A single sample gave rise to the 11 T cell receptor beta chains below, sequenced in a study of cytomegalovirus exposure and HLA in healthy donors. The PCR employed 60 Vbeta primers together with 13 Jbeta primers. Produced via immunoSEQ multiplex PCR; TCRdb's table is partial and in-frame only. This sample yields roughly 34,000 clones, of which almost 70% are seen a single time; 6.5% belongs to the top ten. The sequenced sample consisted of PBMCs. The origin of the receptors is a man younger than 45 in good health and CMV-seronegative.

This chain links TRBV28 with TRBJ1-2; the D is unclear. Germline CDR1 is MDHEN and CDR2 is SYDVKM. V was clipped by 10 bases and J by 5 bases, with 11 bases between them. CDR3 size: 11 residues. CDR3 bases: TGTGCCACCCGCCCGGGTTATGGCTACACCTTC. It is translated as CATRPGYGYTF.

The CDR3 region is CASSLEWSGPNYGYTF. CDR3 in DNA: TGCGCCAGCAGCTTGGAATGGAGCGGTCCAAACTATGGCTACACCTTC. The chain couples TRBV5-1 to TRBJ1-2; no clear D. The CDR3 totals 16 residues. With 0 bases removed from V and 2 bases from J, the gap between germline ends came to 14 bases. The V gene's germline CDR1 is SGHRS and CDR2 YFSETQ.

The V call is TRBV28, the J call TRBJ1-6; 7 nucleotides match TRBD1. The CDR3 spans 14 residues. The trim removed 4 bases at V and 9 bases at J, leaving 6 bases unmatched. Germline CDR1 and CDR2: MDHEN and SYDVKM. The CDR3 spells CASSSTTGISPLHF. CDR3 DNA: TGTGCCAGCAGTTCCACGACAGGGATTTCACCCCTCCACTTT.

This CDR3 is CASSRQGAQPQHF. The CDR3 DNA reads TGTGCCAGCAGCAGACAGGGCGCACAGCCCCAGCATTTT. This chain uses TRBV21-1 with TRBJ1-5; TRBD1, the D gene given by the table, was not confirmed from the DNA. TRBV21-1 is marked as a pseudogene. The CDR3 length is 13 residues.

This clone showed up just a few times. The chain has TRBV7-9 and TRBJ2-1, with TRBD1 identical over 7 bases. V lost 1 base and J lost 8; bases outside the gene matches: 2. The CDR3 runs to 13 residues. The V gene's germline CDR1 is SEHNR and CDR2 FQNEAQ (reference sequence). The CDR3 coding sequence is TGTGCCAGCAGCTTAGAAACAGGGGATGAGCAGTTCTTC. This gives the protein CASSLETGDEQFF.

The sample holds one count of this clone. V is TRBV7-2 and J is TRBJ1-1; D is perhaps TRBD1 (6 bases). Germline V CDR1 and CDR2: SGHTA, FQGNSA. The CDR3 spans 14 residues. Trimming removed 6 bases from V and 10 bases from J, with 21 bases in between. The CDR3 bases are TGTGCCAGCAGAGGGGGGGGGCCTGGGATGGGAGCTTTCTTT. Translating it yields CASRGGGPGMGAFF.

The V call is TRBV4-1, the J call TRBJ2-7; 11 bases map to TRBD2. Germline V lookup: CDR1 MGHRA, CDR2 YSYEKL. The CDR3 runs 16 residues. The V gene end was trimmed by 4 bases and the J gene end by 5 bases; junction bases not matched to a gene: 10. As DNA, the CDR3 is TGCGCCAGCAGCCGCGGACTAGCGGGCCTCGGAAACGAGCAGTACTTC. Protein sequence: CASSRGLAGLGNEQYF.

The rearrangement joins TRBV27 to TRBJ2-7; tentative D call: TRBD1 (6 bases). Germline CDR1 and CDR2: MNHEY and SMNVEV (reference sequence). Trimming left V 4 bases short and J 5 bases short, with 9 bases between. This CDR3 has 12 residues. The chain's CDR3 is CASSSTGNEQYF. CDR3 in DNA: TGTGCCAGCAGTTCAACAGGGAACGAGCAGTACTTC.

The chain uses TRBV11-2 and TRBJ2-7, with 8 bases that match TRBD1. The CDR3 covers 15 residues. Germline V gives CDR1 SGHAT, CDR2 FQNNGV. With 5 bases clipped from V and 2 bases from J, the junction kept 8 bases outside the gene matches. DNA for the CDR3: TGTGCCAGCAGCCGTACAGGGGGGCTAGCCTACGAGCAGTACTTC. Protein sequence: CASSRTGGLAYEQYF.

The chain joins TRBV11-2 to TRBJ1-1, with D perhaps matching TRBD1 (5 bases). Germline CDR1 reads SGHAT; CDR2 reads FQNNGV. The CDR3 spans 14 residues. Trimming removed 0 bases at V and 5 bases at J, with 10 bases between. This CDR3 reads CASSLESGRTEAFF. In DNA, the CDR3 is TGTGCCAGCAGCTTAGAGTCAGGGAGGACTGAAGCTTTCTTT.

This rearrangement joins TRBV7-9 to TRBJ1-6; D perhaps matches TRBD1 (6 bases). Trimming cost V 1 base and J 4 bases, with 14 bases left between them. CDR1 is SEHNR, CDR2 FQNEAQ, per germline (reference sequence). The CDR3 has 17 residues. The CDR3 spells CASSLGGGRGYNSPLHF. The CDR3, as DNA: TGTGCCAGCAGCTTAGGCGGGGGGCGCGGGTATAATTCACCCCTCCACTTT.